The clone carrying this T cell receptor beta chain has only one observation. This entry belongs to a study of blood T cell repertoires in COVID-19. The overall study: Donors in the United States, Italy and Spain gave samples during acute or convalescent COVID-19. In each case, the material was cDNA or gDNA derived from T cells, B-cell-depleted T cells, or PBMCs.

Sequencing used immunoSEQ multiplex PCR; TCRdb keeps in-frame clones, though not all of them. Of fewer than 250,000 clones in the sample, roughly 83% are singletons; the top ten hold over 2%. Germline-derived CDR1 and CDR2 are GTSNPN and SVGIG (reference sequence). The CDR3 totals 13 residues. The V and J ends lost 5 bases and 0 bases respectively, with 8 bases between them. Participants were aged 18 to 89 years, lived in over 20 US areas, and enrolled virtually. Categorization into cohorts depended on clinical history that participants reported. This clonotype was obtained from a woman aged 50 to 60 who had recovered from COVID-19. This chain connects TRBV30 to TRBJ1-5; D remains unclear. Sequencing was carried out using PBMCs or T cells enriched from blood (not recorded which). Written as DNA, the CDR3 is TGTGCCTGGCAAAGTAGTAGCAATCAGCCCCAGCATTTT. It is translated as CAWQSSSNQPQHF.